This T cell receptor beta chain was identified during a study of blood T cell dynamics during melanoma immunotherapy (TCRdb year 2020). General notes on the study: The patients had metastatic melanoma and were given first-line pembrolizumab or nivolumab plus ipilimumab as standard of care in the United Kingdom. To identify early correlates of response, the study profiled peripheral T cell receptor repertoires in patients with metastatic melanoma before and after one cycle of checkpoint inhibitor therapy. The training cohort was made up of consecutive patients, while a further independent group of patients from the same centre was pooled to form an external validation set.

Sample time point, as interpreted from the label and publication: week 3, after first cycle of checkpoint inhibitor. Blood samples were collected before treatment (T0) and at week 3 (W3), after the first cycle of checkpoint blockade. Except for a couple of patients with rapid clinical progression, response was assessed 12 weeks after the first infusion by RECIST 1.1; disease control meant complete response, partial response or stable disease. Patients with prior systemic cancer treatment, concomitant immunosuppressant therapy or synchronous other active malignancies were excluded. TCR beta was sequenced in both bulk PBMC and plasma cell-free DNA in order to track circulating cells as well as T cell turnover. Lymphoprep and SepMate tubes were used to isolate PBMC from blood, and red cell lysis was then performed. QIAamp DNA Blood Mini kits were used to extract DNA from PBMC and from sorted T cell subsets.

The germline V gene (reference sequence) gives CDR1 as SGHNT and CDR2 as YYREEE. V and J are truncated by 0 bases and 4 bases respectively, leaving an intervening sequence of 8 bases. The CDR3 sequence holds 15 residues, the cysteine and phenylalanine included. The sequence is cut down to CDR3 DNA, 45 bases in frame from base 1. What the work shows at the level of the full study, not this receptor alone: Patients who later achieved disease control showed a bifurcated PBMC repertoire reorganization at W3, with increased clonality or increased diversity, unlike progressors. Whether the T cell clones behind the repertoire changes were melanoma-specific or instead reflected general immune activation was something the study could not determine. The relatively small sample size was acknowledged as potentially limiting generalization of the results.

For every bulk PBMC sample, a fixed 350 ng of DNA was loaded. Following the manufacturer instructions, the immunoSEQ TCRb Assay kit was used to amplify TCR beta CDR3 sequences from genomic DNA. The KAPA Library Quantification Kit for Illumina platforms was used to quantify the pooled libraries by qPCR. Pooled libraries were sequenced on an Illumina NextSeq 500, clustered at about 0.6-1.2 pM. The source study handled its data this way. Analysis of the TCR data relied on immunoSEQ ANALYZER and the R LymphoSeq package. A rearrangement efficiency score was calculated as productive divided by the sum of productive and non-productive CDR3 sequences. Clonality was measured with the Gini coefficient and diversity with the Renyi index at alpha=1, and both measures were compared pairwise between timepoints within each patient. In LymphoSeq, clonal relatedness was computed using an edit distance of 3, and repertoire similarity was computed using the Bhattacharyya coefficient. To classify response, a linear discriminant analysis based on week-3 changes in clonality and diversity was built with the R MASS and caret packages. Imported from immuneACCESS, the table was reduced by TCRdb to in-frame sequences with V and J called. These copies leave out some clones; in studies compared against another copy, an unresolved V gene accounts for under half, and the cause of the remainder is not known. D and trimming were read from the DNA, whereas the V and J calls and clone size are those reported in that table. The sample records some 11,000 clones, about 80% of which are singletons. Around 22% of the sample goes to the ten largest clones.

As to this clone: The target of this receptor is not known. Per-base qualities were not stored, and no clone one base away is much larger. The sample contains more than one DNA sequence encoding this CDR3.

This specimen consisted of blood, obtained from a patient treated with checkpoint blockade. The source is a human donor with melanoma. Recombination connected TRBV5-4 to TRBJ2-6; the D call could be TRBD1 or TRBD2, with each sharing 5 bases. The CDR3 region reads CASSLGGAGANVLTF. The nucleotides read TGTGCCAGCAGCTTGGGAGGGGCCGGGGCCAACGTCCTGACTTTC.